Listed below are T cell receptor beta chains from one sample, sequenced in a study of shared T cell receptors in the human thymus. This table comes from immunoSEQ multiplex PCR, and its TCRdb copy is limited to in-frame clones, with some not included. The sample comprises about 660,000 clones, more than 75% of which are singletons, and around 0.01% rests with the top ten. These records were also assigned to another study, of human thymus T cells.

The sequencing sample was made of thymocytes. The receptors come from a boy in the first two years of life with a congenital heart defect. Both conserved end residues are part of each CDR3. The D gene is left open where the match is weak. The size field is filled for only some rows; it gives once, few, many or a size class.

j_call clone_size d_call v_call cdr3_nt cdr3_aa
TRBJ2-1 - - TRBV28 TGTGCCAGCAGTTTATGGGCAGGGGCCTACAATGAGCAGTTCTTC CASSLWAGAYNEQFF
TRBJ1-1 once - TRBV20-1 TGCAGTGCTACCAAGAACACTGAAGCTTTCTTT CSATKNTEAFF
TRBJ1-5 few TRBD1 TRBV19 TGTGCCAGTAGTTGCCGGGACAGGGACAGCAATCAGCCCCAGCATTTT CASSCRDRDSNQPQHF
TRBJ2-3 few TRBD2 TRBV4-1 TGCGCCAGCAGCCAAGAAGGGAAAATAGCGGGATCCAGGGATACGCAGTATTTT CASSQEGKIAGSRDTQYF
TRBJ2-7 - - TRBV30 TGTGCCTGGACTCGTTTTGCGGTTTCCTACGAGCAGTACTTC CAWTRFAVSYEQYF
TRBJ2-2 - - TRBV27 TGTGCCAGCAGTTCAGAGGGGGCGAACACCGGGGAGCTGTTTTTT CASSSEGANTGELFF
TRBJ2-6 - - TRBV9 TGTGCCAGCAGCTCCCTCGCGGGCTCTGGGGCCAACGTCCTGACTTTC CASSSLAGSGANVLTF
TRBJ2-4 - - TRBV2 TGTGCCAGCACAACAGGGAACATTCAGTACTTC CASTTGNIQYF
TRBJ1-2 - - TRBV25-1 TGTGCCAGCAGCTCATTGGAGGATGGCTACACCTTC CASSSLEDGYTF
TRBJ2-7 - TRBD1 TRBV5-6 TGTGCCAGCAGCTCGCCGGAGACAGGGGGCTACGAGCAGTACTTC CASSSPETGGYEQYF
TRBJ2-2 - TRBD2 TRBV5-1 TGCGCCAGCAGTGGGTCTAGCGGGAGCTACACCGGGGAGCTGTTTTTT CASSGSSGSYTGELFF
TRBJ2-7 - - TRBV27 TGTGCCAGCAGTACTTCTAGATTTCCCTACGAGCAGTACTTC CASSTSRFPYEQYF
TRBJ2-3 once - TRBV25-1 TGTGCCAGCAAAAGAGATCCAGATACGCAGTATTTT CASKRDPDTQYF
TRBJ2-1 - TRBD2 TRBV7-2 TGTGCCAGCAGCTCGGGACTAGCGGGAGATAATGAGCAGTTCTTC CASSSGLAGDNEQFF
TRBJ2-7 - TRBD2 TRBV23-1 TGCGCCAGCAGTCAATCAGTGGGACAGAGACCGGGACTAGCGGGGTGTAGCTCCTACGAGCAGTACTTC CASSQSVGQRPGLAGCSSYEQYF
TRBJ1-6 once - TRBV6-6 TGTGCCAGCAGAGACCAGGGTGGTAATTCACCCCTCCACTTT CASRDQGGNSPLHF
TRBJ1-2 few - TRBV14 TGTGCCAGCAGCCAAGCCCACTCGGAGGGTGGCTACACCTTC CASSQAHSEGGYTF
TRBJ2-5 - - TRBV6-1 TGTGCCAGCAGGCCCCGGGTGCCGCAAGAGACCCAGTACTTC CASRPRVPQETQYF
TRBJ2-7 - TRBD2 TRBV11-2 TGTGCCAGCAGCTTAGCGGGACTAGTGTTTACCTACGAGCAGTACTTC CASSLAGLVFTYEQYF
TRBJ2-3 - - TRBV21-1 TGTGCCAGCAGCACACCCGGCGGGAGGGCCGGCACAGATACGCAGTATTTT CASSTPGGRAGTDTQYF
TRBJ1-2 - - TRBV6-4 TGTGCCAGCAGTGACACACCCGGAGGGAGAGCTGGCTACACCTTC CASSDTPGGRAGYTF
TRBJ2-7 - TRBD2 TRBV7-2 TGTGCCAGCAGCTCCCGCGGGGGGCCTTCCTACGAGCAGTACTTC CASSSRGGPSYEQYF
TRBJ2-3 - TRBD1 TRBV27 TGTGCCAGCAGTAACCATGGGGGGACAGGTCCAACGGATACGCAGTATTTT CASSNHGGTGPTDTQYF
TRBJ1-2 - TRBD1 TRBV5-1 TGCGCCAGCGGAGTGACAGGGAACTATGGCTACACCTTC CASGVTGNYGYTF
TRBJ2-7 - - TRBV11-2 TGTGCCAGCAGCTTAGATTGGGGGGGCAGGTCAAGCTCCTACGAGCAGTACTTC CASSLDWGGRSSSYEQYF
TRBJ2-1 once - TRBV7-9 TGTGCCAGCAGCTTAGCGGGGAGGCTAGCTCCCTCCAATGAGCAGTTCTTC CASSLAGRLAPSNEQFF
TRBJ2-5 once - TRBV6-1 TGTGCCAGCAGTGAAAGGAGGGGTCAAGAGACCCAGTACTTC CASSERRGQETQYF
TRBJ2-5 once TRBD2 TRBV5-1 TGCGCCAGCAGCCCCAGACTAGCCGAGCGGGAGACCCAGTACTTC CASSPRLAERETQYF
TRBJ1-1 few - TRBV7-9 TGTGCCAGCAGCCTAGGAGGGGGTTGGGAGAACACTGAAGCTTTCTTT CASSLGGGWENTEAFF
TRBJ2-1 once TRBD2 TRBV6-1 TGTGCCAGCAGTGAAGTCTTTCCTCGGACTAGCCTCTACAATGAGCAGTTCTTC CASSEVFPRTSLYNEQFF
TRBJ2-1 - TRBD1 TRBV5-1 TGCGCCAGCAGTTGTGAACAGGGGTCCTACAATGAGCAGTTCTTC CASSCEQGSYNEQFF
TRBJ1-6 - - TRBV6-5 TGTGCCAGCACTCGTGATTCACCCCTCCACTTT CASTRDSPLHF
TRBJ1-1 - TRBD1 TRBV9 TGTGCCAGCAGCGCAGTCCCGGGACAGGGGCAGAACACTGAAGCTTTCTTT CASSAVPGQGQNTEAFF
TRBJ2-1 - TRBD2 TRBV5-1 TGCGCCAGCAGCTACCCCAGGACTAGCGGGAGGGCCGGATCCTACAATGAGCAGTTCTTC CASSYPRTSGRAGSYNEQFF
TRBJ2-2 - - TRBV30 TGTGCCTGGACCTCAGGGGAGGGGTTAGCGAACACCGGGGAGCTGTTTTTT CAWTSGEGLANTGELFF
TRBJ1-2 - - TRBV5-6 TGTGCCAGCAGCACCCCTGGGGGGGACGGCTACACCTTC CASSTPGGDGYTF
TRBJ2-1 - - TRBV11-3 TGTGCCAGCAGCTTAGAGGGGCCTGGACATAACAATGAGCAGTTCTTC CASSLEGPGHNNEQFF
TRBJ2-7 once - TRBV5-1 TGCGCCAGCAGCGAAGTATTTAGGTTGGGGCCCTACGAGCAGTACTTC CASSEVFRLGPYEQYF
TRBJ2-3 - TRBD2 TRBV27 TGTGCCAGCAGATCAGCGGGAGACCCCACAGATACGCAGTATTTT CASRSAGDPTDTQYF
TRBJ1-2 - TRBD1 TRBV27 TGTGCCAGCAGTTCAGACCCGACAGGGGGCCGTGGCTACACCTTC CASSSDPTGGRGYTF
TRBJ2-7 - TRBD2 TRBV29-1 TGCAGCGTGGCCGAGTCCCCTAGCGGATCCTACGAGCAGTACTTC CSVAESPSGSYEQYF
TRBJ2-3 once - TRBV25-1 TGTGCCAGCAGGCCAGGGACACTCCGTACGCAGTATTTT CASRPGTLRTQYF
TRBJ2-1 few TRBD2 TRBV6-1 TGTGCCAGCCCTAGCGGGAGGCTCAATGAGCAGTTCTTC CASPSGRLNEQFF
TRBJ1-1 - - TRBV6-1 TGTGCCAGCCGCCCCATGGCCACTGAAGCTTTCTTT CASRPMATEAFF
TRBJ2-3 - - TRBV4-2 TGTGCCAGCAGCCAAGCTTGGCCGGGAATGGATACGCAGTATTTT CASSQAWPGMDTQYF
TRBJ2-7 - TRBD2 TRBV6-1 TGTGCCATCAGAAGCAGCGGGAGGGAATTCTACGAGCAGTACTTC CAIRSSGREFYEQYF
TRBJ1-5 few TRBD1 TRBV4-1 TGCGCCAGCAGCCAAGGGACAGGGGCCCCTCAGCCCCAGCATTTT CASSQGTGAPQPQHF
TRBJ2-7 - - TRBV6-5 TGTGCCAGCAGCCCTAGGTGGAACTACGAGCAGTACTTC CASSPRWNYEQYF
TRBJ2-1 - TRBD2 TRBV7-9 TGTGCCAGCAGCTTTCCACCGGGACTAGCGGGAATCGATGAGCAGTTCTTC CASSFPPGLAGIDEQFF
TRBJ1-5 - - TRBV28 TGTGCCACCCGAGTCCGAGGTGCTCAGCCCCAGCATTTT CATRVRGAQPQHF
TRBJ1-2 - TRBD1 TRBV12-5 TGTGCTAGTGGCTGGCGGGACAGCCTCGACTATGGCTACACCTTC CASGWRDSLDYGYTF